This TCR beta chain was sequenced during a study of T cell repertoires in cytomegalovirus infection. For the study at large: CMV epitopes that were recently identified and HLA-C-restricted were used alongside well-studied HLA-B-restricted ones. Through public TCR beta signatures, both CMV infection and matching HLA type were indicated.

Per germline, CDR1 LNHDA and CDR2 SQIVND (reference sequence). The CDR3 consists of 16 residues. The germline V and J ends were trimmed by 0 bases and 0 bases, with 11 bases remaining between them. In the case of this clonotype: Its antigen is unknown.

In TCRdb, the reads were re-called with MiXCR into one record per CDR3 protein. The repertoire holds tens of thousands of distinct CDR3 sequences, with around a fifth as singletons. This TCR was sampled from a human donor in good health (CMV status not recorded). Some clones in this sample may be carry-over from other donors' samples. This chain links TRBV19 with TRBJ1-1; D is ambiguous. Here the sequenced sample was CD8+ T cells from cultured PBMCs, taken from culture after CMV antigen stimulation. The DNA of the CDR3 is TGTGCCAGTAGTATAGATTTGGAAGACATGAACACTGAAGCTTTCTTT. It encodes CASSIDLEDMNTEAFF.